This T cell receptor (beta chain) is drawn from a study of blood T cell repertoires in COVID-19. The CDR3 runs 17 residues. Germline assignment: CDR1 MNHEY and CDR2 SVGEGT. V lost 0 bases to trimming and J lost 0 bases, with 12 bases between them. Using immunoSEQ multiplex PCR, the repertoire was profiled, and TCRdb retains in-frame clones only, with some absent. The data show tens of thousands of clones, about 80% seen once. The sequence was obtained from a human donor in a cohort sampled during active COVID-19. Input material: peripheral blood. The chain combines TRBV6-2 or TRBV6-3 with TRBJ1-3, with no clear D. The CDR3 nucleotides read TGTGCCAGCAGTTACTCGATAGGCGGTCGCTCTGGAAACACCATATATTTT. Protein: CASSYSIGGRSGNTIYF.